This T cell receptor (beta chain) stems from a study of shared clonotypes between healthy human individuals. Study-wide results and caveats: Incomplete sequencing of sorted subsets was indicated by rarefaction despite large depth.

As to this clone: Its antigen is unidentified.

The assay was immunoSEQ multiplex PCR, and TCRdb's table has in-frame clones only and misses some. This table holds a few million clones, 90% to 95% found once. Selected positively for CCR7 and CD45RO-negative, naive CD8 cells excluded terminally differentiated effector memory CD45RA+ cells. This CDR3 spans 14 amino acids. The germline V gene encodes CDR1 SNHLY and CDR2 FYNNEI. Deletions cut 6 bases from V and 7 bases from J, with 18 bases between. The sequence was collected from a man younger than 30 in good health. Some clones in this sample may be carry-over from other donors' samples. The sequencing input was naive CD8+ T cells from PBMCs. This chain joins TRBV2 and TRBJ1-1; perhaps TRBD1 as D (5 bases). CDR3 nucleotide sequence: TGTGCCAGCAGGGAGACAGAACCCAGGGTTGAAGCTTTCTTT. It is translated as CASRETEPRVEAFF.